This entry is about one TCR beta chain. Its cognate antigen is unknown. Via 5' RACE with UMI labels, TRB cDNA libraries were prepared. TCRdb reanalyzed the 5' RACE reads and collapses them to one entry per CDR3 protein, without DNA. This table holds 150,000 or so distinct CDR3 sequences. This sample is part of a study of CXCR3-negative and CXCR3-positive naive CD8 T cells. Study-level results: CXCR3-positive naive cells had more hydrophobic TRB CDR3s than CXCR3-negative naive cells. After cryopreservation, CXCR3 expression dropped partially; most assays used fresh PBMCs.

The CDR3 is made up of 15 amino acids. Sequenced sample: naive CXCR3+ CD8+ T cells from blood. As for subset: CD45RO-CCR7+CD27+CD95- naive CD8+ T cells expressing CXCR3 (TNR3+). The V gene is TRBV12-3 or TRBV12-4, the J gene TRBJ2-7; the D gene TCRdb calls, TRBD1, cannot be checked with no DNA. The TCR originated in a human donor in good health. Some clones in this sample may be carry-over from other donors' samples. The CDR3 here is CASSLVAGRAYEQYF.